Each of the 25 T cell receptor beta chains below was sequenced from the same sample in a study of shared clonotypes between healthy human individuals (dated by TCRdb to about 2020). Preparation of the library involved the immunoSEQ multiplex PCR assay. TCRdb took over this immuneACCESS table, retaining in-frame rearrangements with V and J assigned. Such tables are incomplete; in checked studies, under half of the missing clones stem from an unresolved V gene, and the remainder is unexplained. The sample data list some 2 million clones, and 85% to 95% of these were observed just once. The ten largest make up roughly 1.2% of the sample. CD8 naive samples were CD45RO-negative cells positively selected for CCR7, giving a CD45RA+CCR7+ population that excluded TemRA cells. Source material: naive CD8+ T cells sorted from blood. According to the study, the label for this sample's cell subset or site signals: CD45RA+CCR7+. These receptors originate from a man aged 18 to 29 in good health.

The chain joins TRBV28 to TRBJ2-7; maybe TRBD2 (5 bases). Germline lookup yields CDR1 MDHEN and CDR2 SYDVKM. V was trimmed by 5 bases and J by 7 bases, leaving 15 bases between them. The CDR3 loop spans 13 amino acids. CDR3: CASSLIRGSEQYF. The CDR3 DNA follows: TGTGCCAGCAGTCTCATCCGAGGGAGTGAGCAGTACTTC.

The rearrangement links TRBV11-2 to TRBJ1-6, with D uncertain. The germline V and J ends were trimmed by 0 bases and 6 bases, with 18 bases remaining between them. The CDR3 totals 18 residues. The germline CDR1 and CDR2 sequences are SGHAT and FQNNGV. This CDR3 is CASSLEGSGPMSNSPLHF. CDR3 in DNA: TGTGCCAGCAGCTTAGAAGGGTCTGGCCCAATGAGTAATTCACCCCTCCACTTT.

The chain combines TRBV11-2 with TRBJ1-2, with 9 nucleotides matching TRBD1. This CDR3 comprises 18 residues. After removal of 1 base from V and 6 bases from J, the junction contained 15 bases not matched to a gene. Germline loops: CDR1 SGHAT, CDR2 FQNNGV. This CDR3 is CASSLVLPQNRGRDGYTF. As DNA, the CDR3 is TGTGCCAGCAGCTTAGTTCTCCCCCAAAACAGGGGGCGCGATGGCTACACCTTC.

This clone was recorded once. Distinct nucleotide sequences in the sample also encode this CDR3. This chain joins TRBV19 and TRBJ2-7; TRBD2 matches 9 bases. Trimming took 3 bases from V and 4 from J; bases not matched to a gene: 4. The CDR3 is made up of 14 amino acids. Germline CDR1 is LNHDA and CDR2 is SQIVND (reference sequence). DNA of the CDR3: TGTGCCAGTAGTATGGGGCTAGCGGGGTACGAGCAGTACTTC. This codes for CASSMGLAGYEQYF.

This rearrangement joins TRBV25-1 to TRBJ2-2; D call uncertain. Trimming removed 3 bases at V and 4 bases at J, with 12 bases between. The CDR3 spans 15 residues. Germline V CDR1 and CDR2: MGHDK, SYGVNS. The CDR3 DNA reads TGTGCCAGCAGTGAGGCCGGGTTTAGCACCGGGGAGCTGTTTTTT. Its protein product is CASSEAGFSTGELFF.

The genes are TRBV5-1 and TRBJ2-5; D remains unclear. The CDR3 runs 14 residues. The V and J ends lost 6 bases and 4 bases respectively, with 16 bases between them. Germline V CDR1 and CDR2: SGHRS, YFSETQ. In DNA, the CDR3 is TGCGCCAGCACCACCTTCTTGTCCAGAGAGACCCAGTACTTC. Its translation is CASTTFLSRETQYF.

The rearrangement links TRBV27 to TRBJ2-7; D unclear. Trimming pared 4 bases from V and 7 bases from J, leaving 14 bases between. The germline V gene has CDR1 MNHEY and CDR2 SMNVEV (reference sequence). The CDR3 covers 13 residues. The CDR3 loop reads CASSSNPTEEQYF. The CDR3 region has the DNA TGTGCCAGCAGTTCCAACCCCACGGAAGAGCAGTACTTC.

In its sample, this clone was seen once. V usage is TRBV4-2 and J usage is TRBJ1-6, with 9 bases lining up with TRBD1. Looked up from germline, CDR1 is LGHNA and CDR2 is YNFKEQ. The CDR3 extends over 17 amino acids. V was pared by 4 bases and J by 8 bases, with 12 bases of the junction left unmatched. CDR3 protein: CASSRKQGAPADSPLHF. The CDR3 coding sequence is TGTGCCAGCAGCCGAAAACAGGGGGCCCCAGCCGATTCACCCCTCCACTTT.

The chain combines TRBV6-1 with TRBJ2-3, with unresolved D. V was pared by 3 bases and J by 0 bases, with 10 bases between. This CDR3 contains 15 residues. Germline V gives CDR1 MNHNS, CDR2 SASEGT. CDR3: CASSDYTYSTDTQYF. The CDR3 coding sequence is TGTGCCAGCAGTGATTACACCTATAGCACAGATACGCAGTATTTT.

The chain employs TRBV13 and TRBJ2-3; 10 bases are a match to TRBD2. V trimming: 5 bases; J trimming: 3 bases; junction bases outside the gene matches: 8. Germline loops: CDR1 PRHDT, CDR2 FYEKMQ (reference sequence). The CDR3 is made up of 16 amino acids. The CDR3 spells CASSGWTSGSTDTQYF. Written as DNA, the CDR3 is TGTGCCAGCAGCGGGTGGACTAGCGGCTCAACAGATACGCAGTATTTT.

This chain joins TRBV2 and TRBJ2-5; D remains ambiguous. Germline V gene lookup returns CDR1 SNHLY and CDR2 FYNNEI. This CDR3 has 16 amino acids. V was clipped by 4 bases and J by 0 bases, with 15 bases between them. The CDR3 DNA reads as TGTGCCAGCAGTGGCGGTGTGGTTCTCTACCAAGAGACCCAGTACTTC. It encodes CASSGGVVLYQETQYF.

This chain connects TRBV18 to TRBJ2-1; 9 bases fit TRBD1. V shed 6 bases, J shed 8 bases, and the junction held 11 bases outside the gene matches. The CDR3 has 15 amino acids. The V gene's germline CDR1 is KGHSH and CDR2 LQKENI. CDR3 nucleotide sequence: TGTGCCAGCTCTCAGGGGACAGGGATTATCGATGAGCAGTTCTTC. Protein product: CASSQGTGIIDEQFF.

V is TRBV7-9 and J is TRBJ2-3, with D possibly being TRBD1 or TRBD2 (5 bases each). Germline V gives CDR1 SEHNR, CDR2 FQNEAQ (reference sequence). Between the trimmed V and J ends, which lost 3 bases and 0 bases, there was a span of 7 bases. CDR3 size: 14 residues. The CDR3 reads CASSFWDSTDTQYF. The DNA of the CDR3 is TGTGCCAGCAGCTTTTGGGACAGCACAGATACGCAGTATTTT.

In regard to this clone: In the same sample, other DNA sequences code for this CDR3. The chain carries TRBV6-6 and TRBJ2-7; 8 bases agree with TRBD2. V lost 2 bases and J lost 4; bases outside the gene matches: 4. Germline CDR1 is MNHNY and CDR2 is SVGAGI (reference sequence). There are 14 residues in the CDR3. The CDR3 nucleotides are TGTGCCAGCAGTTACGCCGGGGGGGGTTACGAGCAGTACTTC. This codes for CASSYAGGGYEQYF.

The chain has TRBV2 and TRBJ2-7, with D maybe TRBD2 (5 bases). Between the trimmed V and J ends, which lost 5 bases and 1 base, there was a span of 12 bases. Germline CDR1 reads SNHLY; CDR2 reads FYNNEI. CDR3 length: 14 amino acids. This CDR3 reads CASSPTGSSYEQYF. The CDR3 region has the DNA TGTGCCAGCAGTCCGACGGGATCATCCTACGAGCAGTACTTC.

This chain uses TRBV27 with TRBJ1-5; D unclear. Germline CDR1 MNHEY, CDR2 SMNVEV (reference sequence). V lost 2 bases, J lost 0 bases, and 14 bases lay in between. CDR3 length: 17 residues. The CDR3 reads CASSLIGPYHSNQPQHF. CDR3 sequence (DNA): TGTGCCAGCAGTTTAATTGGTCCTTACCATAGCAATCAGCCCCAGCATTTT.

The V call is TRBV30, the J call TRBJ2-2; D might be TRBD2 (5 bases). CDR1 is GTSNPN and CDR2 is SVGIG in the germline V gene (reference sequence). CDR3 length equals 15 residues. Deletions cut 2 bases from V and 0 bases from J, with 10 bases between. The CDR3 loop is CAWSLLGANTGELFF. The CDR3 region has the DNA TGTGCCTGGAGTCTCCTCGGGGCGAACACCGGGGAGCTGTTTTTT. Full variable domain (rest looked up from reference TRBV30 and TRBJ2-2): SQTIHQWPATLVQPVGSPLSLECTVEGTSNPNLYWYRQAAGRGLQLLFYSVGIGQISSEVPQNLSASRPQDRQFILSSKKLLLSDSGFYLCAWSLLGANTGELFFGEGSRLTVL.

The rearrangement joins TRBV27 to TRBJ2-3; 11 bases fit TRBD2. The CDR3 totals 16 residues. Losses at the gene ends were 3 bases for V and 0 bases for J; bases not matched to a gene: 2. Germline V CDR1 and CDR2: MNHEY, SMNVEV (reference sequence). CDR3 residues: CASSLRTSGSTDTQYF. The CDR3 region has the DNA TGTGCCAGCAGTTTGCGGACTAGCGGGAGCACAGATACGCAGTATTTT.

The J gene is TRBJ2-1, the V gene TRBV7-9, with TRBD2 as a possible D gene (6 bases). The V and J ends lost 2 bases and 4 bases respectively, with 12 bases between them. Germline values: CDR1 SEHNR, CDR2 FQNEAQ (reference sequence). CDR3 size: 15 residues. DNA for the CDR3: TGTGCCAGCAGCTTAACCGGAGGGGTATACAATGAGCAGTTCTTC. Residues: CASSLTGGVYNEQFF.

This chain links TRBV19 with TRBJ2-3, with 7 positions matching TRBD1. The CDR3 is made up of 16 amino acids. Germline trimming cut 3 bases from V and 2 bases from J; bases unmatched to any gene: 8. Germline V gene sequence: CDR1 LNHDA, CDR2 SQIVND (reference sequence). In DNA form, the CDR3 reads TGTGCCAGTAGTATGGGGGACAGAGTCCCCACAGATACGCAGTATTTT. Residues: CASSMGDRVPTDTQYF.

The chain employs TRBV6-1 and TRBJ1-1, with 7 bases identical to TRBD1. The germline V gene encodes CDR1 MNHNS and CDR2 SASEGT. The CDR3 runs to 13 residues. V lost 5 bases, J lost 6 bases, and 6 bases stayed unmatched. In DNA, the CDR3 is TGTGCCAGCAGTCTAGACAGGGCCGCTGAAGCTTTCTTT. It specifies CASSLDRAAEAFF.

This clone is a singleton in its sample. The chain couples TRBV6-1 to TRBJ2-2, with no clear D. This CDR3 comprises 11 residues. Trimming cost V 10 bases and J 3 bases, with 6 bases left between them. Germline V lookup: CDR1 MNHNS, CDR2 SASEGT. The CDR3 DNA reads TGTGCCACGACTGACACCGGGGAGCTGTTTTTT. Translated, it gives CATTDTGELFF.

This clone was seen only a few times. The rearrangement joins TRBV5-1 to TRBJ1-3, with unresolved D. Germline assignment: CDR1 SGHRS and CDR2 YFSETQ. V was pared by 0 bases and J by 0 bases, with 13 bases between. This CDR3 spans 17 amino acids. As DNA, the CDR3 is TGCGCCAGCAGCTTGGAGGGAGGCCACAGCTCTGGAAACACCATATATTTT. Residues: CASSLEGGHSSGNTIYF.

This chain connects TRBV7-9 to TRBJ2-7, with 11 bases matching TRBD1. V shed 4 bases and J 3 bases; nucleotides not matched to a gene: 5. The CDR3 length is 15 residues. CDR1 SEHNR and CDR2 FQNEAQ come from the germline V gene (reference sequence). The CDR3 nucleotides read TGTGCCAGCAGCTGGGGGACAGGGGGATTCTACGAGCAGTACTTC. The encoded protein is CASSWGTGGFYEQYF.

The V gene is TRBV5-4, the J gene TRBJ2-1; D call uncertain. Germline assignment: CDR1 SGHNT and CDR2 YYREEE (reference sequence). The V end was cut by 2 bases, the J end by 3 bases, with 3 bases between. CDR3 size: 12 residues. In DNA, the CDR3 is TGTGCCAGCAGCTTCTACTACAATGAGCAGTTCTTC. Protein: CASSFYYNEQFF.